This T cell receptor beta chain is from a study of Tregs in tolerant kidney transplant recipients. In the case of this clone: Its antigen is unidentified.

This CDR3 has 16 residues. Germline lookup yields CDR1 SGHVS and CDR2 FQNEAQ. The V segment lost 5 bases and the J segment 5 bases; nucleotides outside the gene matches: 11. Assay: immunoSEQ multiplex PCR; the TCRdb copy retains only in-frame clones and omits some. The sample lists 50,000 to 80,000 clones; less than 98% were seen once. Overall study findings and caveats: Nucleotide sequences could not be compared across some patients' samples due to primer changes. The small number of patients limits these findings pending further validation.

This sequence originates from a human donor who received a combined kidney and bone marrow transplant. The starting material was Tregs from blood, obtained before the transplant. The V gene is TRBV7-8, the J gene TRBJ2-5; TRBD2 matches at 10 bases. This CDR3 is CASSIVAGGVWETQYF. The CDR3 DNA is TGTGCCAGCAGCATCGTAGCGGGAGGTGTTTGGGAGACCCAGTACTTC.